Following are 11 T cell receptor beta chains from one sample sequenced in a study of T cells in Graves' hyperthyroidism and ophthalmopathy. RNA transcripts gave rise to amplified TCR beta CDR3 regions. The TCR CDR3 was amplified in a first-round RT-PCR using the HTBI primer set. Via MiXCR, TCRdb re-called the multiplex PCR reads, giving one row per CDR3 protein. The sample lists approximately 400,000 distinct CDR3 sequences, 15% to 20% occurring once. Sequencing was performed on blood. Every receptor here comes from a woman under 30 with Graves' hyperthyroidism.

This clonotype was seen at least ten times. The J gene is TRBJ1-5, the V gene TRBV12-3 or TRBV12-4; the D is unclear. V lost 3 bases, J lost 7 bases, and 13 bases lay in between. The CDR3 loop spans 14 amino acids. The CDR3 DNA sequence: TGTGCCAGCAGTTTGAAGCGGGTTCGGCAGCCCCAGCATTTT. Translated: CASSLKRVRQPQHF.

Ten or more counts support this clonotype. The chain joins TRBV4-1 to TRBJ1-1, with 9 bases that match TRBD1. The junction had 3 bases not matched to a gene; V was cut back by 4 bases and J by 3 bases. The germline CDR1 and CDR2 sequences are MGHRA and YSYEKL. The CDR3 is made up of 14 amino acids. The CDR3: CASSRGQGHTEAFF. Written as DNA, the CDR3 is TGCGCCAGCAGCCGGGGACAGGGTCACACTGAAGCTTTCTTT.

This clonotype has at least ten counts. The chain uses TRBV12-3 or TRBV12-4 and TRBJ2-5; D gene unclear. The CDR3 is 13 residues long. V was cut by 5 bases and J by 6 bases, with 13 bases left in between. CDR3 DNA: TGTGCCAGCAGTCCAGACCCCAGCAAGACCCAGTACTTC. Translated, it gives CASSPDPSKTQYF.

In its sample, this clonotype was seen a few times. V usage is TRBV9 and J usage is TRBJ1-6; D unresolved. V lost 10 bases, J lost 15 bases, and 20 bases lay in between. Germline V gene sequence: CDR1 SGDLS, CDR2 YYNGEE. There are 12 residues in the CDR3. The CDR3 sequence: CARSSRRWNLHF. CDR3 DNA sequence: TGTGCCCGATCTTCCCGACGGTGGAACCTCCACTTT.

At least ten counts were recorded for this clonotype. This chain connects TRBV7-3 to TRBJ2-5, with D possibly being TRBD2 (6 bases). Germline lookup yields CDR1 SGHTA and CDR2 FQGTGA. The V end was cut by 3 bases, the J end by 0 bases, with 8 bases between. CDR3 length equals 14 residues. The CDR3 sequence: CASSLGGNQETQYF. DNA of the CDR3: TGTGCCAGCAGCTTGGGGGGAAACCAAGAGACCCAGTACTTC.

This clonotype was counted ten times or more. The chain links TRBV6-5 to TRBJ1-2, with no clear D. Trimming stripped 6 bases from V and 8 bases from J, with 19 bases between. The germline V gene has CDR1 MNHEY and CDR2 SVGAGI. CDR3 length: 14 amino acids. CDR3 sequence reads: CASSVGPQEGGYTF. DNA for the CDR3: TGTGCCAGCAGCGTCGGGCCCCAAGAGGGAGGCTACACCTTC.

This clonotype came up many times. The CDR3 region is CATSRDEEGRHGYTF. The CDR3 DNA reads as TGTGCCACCAGCAGAGATGAAGAGGGACGGCACGGCTACACCTTC. The gene calls are TRBV15 and TRBJ1-2; TRBD1 might be the D (5 bases). The CDR3 length is 15 residues. CDR1 and CDR2 (germline): LNHNV, YYDKDF (reference sequence). Trimming removed 0 bases at V and 8 bases at J, with 16 bases between.

This clonotype occurred many times. CDR3 in amino acids: CSVEGTVHNEQYF. In DNA form, the CDR3 reads TGCAGCGTTGAGGGGACAGTGCACAACGAGCAGTACTTC. The rearrangement uses TRBV29-1 and TRBJ2-7; 7 bases are a match to TRBD1. V gave up 3 bases and J gave up 5 bases; unmatched junction bases: 7. This CDR3 has 13 amino acids. Germline lookup yields CDR1 SQVTM and CDR2 ANQGSEA.

This clonotype was picked up many times. The chain uses TRBV20-1 and TRBJ2-7; no reliable D call. This CDR3 has 14 amino acids. V gave up 5 bases and J gave up 0 bases, with 14 bases separating them. The germline V gene encodes CDR1 DFQATT and CDR2 SNEGSKA (reference sequence). The CDR3 coding sequence is TGCAGTGCTCCCTATATCTTCAGCTCCTACGAGCAGTACTTC. This codes for CSAPYIFSSYEQYF.

This clonotype was picked up many times. It may be a read error: a sequence one base away is much more abundant. This sequence joins TRBV20-1 and TRBJ2-5, with TRBD2 matching 7 bases. The length of the CDR3 is 14 residues. Germline V lookup: CDR1 DFQATT, CDR2 SNEGSKA (reference sequence). The CDR3 DNA reads TGCAGTGCTCCGGTGACTAGCAGCCAAGAGACCCAGCACTTC. Translated: CSAPVTSSQETQHF.

This clonotype appeared many times. The chain links TRBV2 to TRBJ1-5; perhaps TRBD1 as D (6 bases). CDR3 length: 15 amino acids. Per germline, CDR1 SNHLY and CDR2 FYNNEI. V was pared by 2 bases and J by 6 bases, with 14 bases between. The CDR3 loop is CASSEWPGASQPQHF. CDR3 bases: TGTGCCAGCAGTGAATGGCCGGGGGCGAGTCAGCCCCAGCATTTT.